This T cell receptor (beta chain) was profiled in a study of identical twins' blood T cells. In the study overall: Around 53 million reads covered six alpha-chain and six beta-chain libraries.

Remarks on this clonotype: This may stem from a read error, because a much larger clone lies one nucleotide away.

Germline CDR1 and CDR2: SGHRS and YFSETQ. This CDR3 region has 14 residues. In the original analysis: Per-library CDR3 reads ranged about 2.2 to 4 million; clonotypes, ~100,000 to ~550,000. TCRdb passed the 5' RACE reads through MiXCR, listing each CDR3 protein once. The V and J calls reflect TCRdb's pipeline rather than the authors' work. The sample shows 300,000 to 400,000 distinct CDR3 sequences, 28% of them seen only once. The source of this sequence is a woman between 18 and 49 years old in good health. The chain combines TRBV5-1 with TRBJ1-3, with D uncertain. Sequencing used PBMCs. The CDR3 spells CASSPSSSGKTIYF. In DNA, the CDR3 is TGCGCCAGCAGCCCCTCCAGCTCTGGAAAAACCATATATTTT.